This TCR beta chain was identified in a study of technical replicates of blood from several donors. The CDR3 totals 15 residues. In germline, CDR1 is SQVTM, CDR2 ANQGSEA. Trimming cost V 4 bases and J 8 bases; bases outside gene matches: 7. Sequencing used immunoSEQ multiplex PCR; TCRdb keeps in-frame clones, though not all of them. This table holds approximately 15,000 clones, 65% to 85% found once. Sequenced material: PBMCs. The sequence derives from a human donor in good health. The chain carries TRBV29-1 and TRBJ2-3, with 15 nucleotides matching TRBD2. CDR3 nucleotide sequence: TGCAGCGTTGGGACTAGCGGGAGGGGTCGACCTACGCAGTATTTT. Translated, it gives CSVGTSGRGRPTQYF.